The table lists the clone carrying this T cell receptor beta chain with many counts. The antigen remains unidentified. CDR3 regions were amplified by Arm-PCR using iRepertoire HTBI primers to build TCR beta libraries. TCRdb passed the multiplex PCR reads through MiXCR, listing each CDR3 protein once. The table records a few hundred thousand distinct CDR3 sequences, 20% of them present only once. This sample is part of a study of regulatory T cells in long-lasting Graves disease. Across the whole study: For a period under 3 months, newly diagnosed Graves' patients had taken antithyroid drugs.

General study points: Less diverse TCR repertoires were seen in persistent Graves' patients than in newly diagnosed ones. Thyroid tissue went unstudied; only peripheral blood was examined.

Time point indicated: newly diagnosed GD, antithyroid drugs for less than 3 months. Extracted RNA from PBMCs served as the source of the TCR library. Germline V gene lookup returns CDR1 MNHNS and CDR2 SASEGT. The V and J ends lost 6 bases and 6 bases respectively, with 17 bases between them. The CDR3 contains 14 residues. This sample comprised peripheral blood mononuclear cells (PBMCs), obtained at new diagnosis, from a patient treated with antithyroid drugs. This clonotype was obtained from a female donor with Graves disease. The chain has TRBV6-1 and TRBJ1-1; D is undetermined. In nucleotides, the CDR3 is TGTGCCAGCAGCTTTAAGATTGGAGGCGCTGAAGCTTTCTTT. Its protein is CASSFKIGGAEAFF.